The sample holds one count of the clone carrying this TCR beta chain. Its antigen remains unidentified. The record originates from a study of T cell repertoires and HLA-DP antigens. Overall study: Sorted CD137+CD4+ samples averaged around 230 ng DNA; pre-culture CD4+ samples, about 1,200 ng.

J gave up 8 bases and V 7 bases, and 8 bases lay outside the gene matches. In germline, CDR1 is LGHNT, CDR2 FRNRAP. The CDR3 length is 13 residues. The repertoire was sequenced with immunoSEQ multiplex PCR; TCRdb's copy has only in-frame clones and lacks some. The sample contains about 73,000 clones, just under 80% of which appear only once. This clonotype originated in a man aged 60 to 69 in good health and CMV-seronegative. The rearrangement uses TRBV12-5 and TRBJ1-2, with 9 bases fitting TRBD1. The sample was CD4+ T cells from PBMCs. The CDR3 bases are TGTGCTAGTGTTAACAGGGGGCTCGGGGGCTACACCTTC. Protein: CASVNRGLGGYTF.